This T cell receptor (beta chain) was documented in a study of blood T cell repertoires in COVID-19. Method: immunoSEQ multiplex PCR; TCRdb's copy keeps in-frame clones and lacks some. The sample gives about 350,000 clones, more than 85% of which show up once; 2.5% to 3.5% is in the top ten. Germline lookup yields CDR1 SGHNT and CDR2 YENEEA. The CDR3 loop spans 16 amino acids. Trimming removed 1 base from V and 9 bases from J; junction bases left unmatched: 12. Researchers sorted participants into cohorts using their self-reported clinical history. The clonotype originates from a woman aged 25 to 39 who had recovered from COVID-19. The V and J genes are TRBV11-3 and TRBJ2-1; 7 positions agree with TRBD2. The sequenced sample consisted of PBMCs or T cells enriched from blood (not recorded which). The CDR3 loop reads CASSLVSIGGRSEQFF. For the CDR3, the DNA is TGTGCCAGCAGCTTAGTCTCCATAGGCGGGAGAAGTGAGCAGTTCTTC. The complete variable domain, with remaining parts taken from reference TRBV11-3 and TRBJ2-1, reads EAGVVQSPRYKIIEKKQPVAFWCNPISGHNTLYWYLQNLGQGPELLIRYENEEAVDDSQLPKDRFSAERLKGVDSTLKIQPAELGDSAVYLCASSLVSIGGRSEQFFGPGTRLTVL.